This T cell receptor (beta chain) was recovered during a study of cytomegalovirus exposure and HLA in healthy donors. Whole-study context: Roughly 80 million unique TCRs from HLA-typed donors were held in an early data release. General study points: The study labeled more than 150 TCR beta chains cytomegalovirus-associated. Most TCR beta V segments were productive about 87% or about 30% of the time in an earlier analysis.

13 Jbeta primers and 60 Vbeta primers were used for the PCR. Here immunoSEQ multiplex PCR was the method, and the copy in TCRdb shows in-frame clones only, minus some. The sample includes under 110,000 clones, roughly 74% of them seen just once. Donors sampled were nominally healthy, though unrecorded immune exposures were likely. Details on this clone: The antigen is unknown.

Deletions cut 7 bases from V and 4 bases from J, with 14 bases between. Germline loops: CDR1 MDHEN, CDR2 SYDVKM. The CDR3 length is 14 residues. This TCR was sampled from a woman in her 40s in good health and CMV-seronegative. Source material: PBMCs. The genes are TRBV28 and TRBJ1-3, with D possibly matching TRBD1 (6 bases). CDR3 region: CASTPTGLGNTIYF. For the CDR3, the DNA is TGTGCCAGCACCCCTACAGGGCTAGGAAACACCATATATTTT. Looking up the rest from reference TRBV28 and TRBJ1-3 gives the full variable domain: DVKVTQSSRYLVKRTGEKVFLECVQDMDHENMFWYRQDPGLGLRLIYFSYDVKMKEKGDIPEGYSVSREKKERFSLILESASTNQTSMYLCASTPTGLGNTIYFGEGSWLTVV.